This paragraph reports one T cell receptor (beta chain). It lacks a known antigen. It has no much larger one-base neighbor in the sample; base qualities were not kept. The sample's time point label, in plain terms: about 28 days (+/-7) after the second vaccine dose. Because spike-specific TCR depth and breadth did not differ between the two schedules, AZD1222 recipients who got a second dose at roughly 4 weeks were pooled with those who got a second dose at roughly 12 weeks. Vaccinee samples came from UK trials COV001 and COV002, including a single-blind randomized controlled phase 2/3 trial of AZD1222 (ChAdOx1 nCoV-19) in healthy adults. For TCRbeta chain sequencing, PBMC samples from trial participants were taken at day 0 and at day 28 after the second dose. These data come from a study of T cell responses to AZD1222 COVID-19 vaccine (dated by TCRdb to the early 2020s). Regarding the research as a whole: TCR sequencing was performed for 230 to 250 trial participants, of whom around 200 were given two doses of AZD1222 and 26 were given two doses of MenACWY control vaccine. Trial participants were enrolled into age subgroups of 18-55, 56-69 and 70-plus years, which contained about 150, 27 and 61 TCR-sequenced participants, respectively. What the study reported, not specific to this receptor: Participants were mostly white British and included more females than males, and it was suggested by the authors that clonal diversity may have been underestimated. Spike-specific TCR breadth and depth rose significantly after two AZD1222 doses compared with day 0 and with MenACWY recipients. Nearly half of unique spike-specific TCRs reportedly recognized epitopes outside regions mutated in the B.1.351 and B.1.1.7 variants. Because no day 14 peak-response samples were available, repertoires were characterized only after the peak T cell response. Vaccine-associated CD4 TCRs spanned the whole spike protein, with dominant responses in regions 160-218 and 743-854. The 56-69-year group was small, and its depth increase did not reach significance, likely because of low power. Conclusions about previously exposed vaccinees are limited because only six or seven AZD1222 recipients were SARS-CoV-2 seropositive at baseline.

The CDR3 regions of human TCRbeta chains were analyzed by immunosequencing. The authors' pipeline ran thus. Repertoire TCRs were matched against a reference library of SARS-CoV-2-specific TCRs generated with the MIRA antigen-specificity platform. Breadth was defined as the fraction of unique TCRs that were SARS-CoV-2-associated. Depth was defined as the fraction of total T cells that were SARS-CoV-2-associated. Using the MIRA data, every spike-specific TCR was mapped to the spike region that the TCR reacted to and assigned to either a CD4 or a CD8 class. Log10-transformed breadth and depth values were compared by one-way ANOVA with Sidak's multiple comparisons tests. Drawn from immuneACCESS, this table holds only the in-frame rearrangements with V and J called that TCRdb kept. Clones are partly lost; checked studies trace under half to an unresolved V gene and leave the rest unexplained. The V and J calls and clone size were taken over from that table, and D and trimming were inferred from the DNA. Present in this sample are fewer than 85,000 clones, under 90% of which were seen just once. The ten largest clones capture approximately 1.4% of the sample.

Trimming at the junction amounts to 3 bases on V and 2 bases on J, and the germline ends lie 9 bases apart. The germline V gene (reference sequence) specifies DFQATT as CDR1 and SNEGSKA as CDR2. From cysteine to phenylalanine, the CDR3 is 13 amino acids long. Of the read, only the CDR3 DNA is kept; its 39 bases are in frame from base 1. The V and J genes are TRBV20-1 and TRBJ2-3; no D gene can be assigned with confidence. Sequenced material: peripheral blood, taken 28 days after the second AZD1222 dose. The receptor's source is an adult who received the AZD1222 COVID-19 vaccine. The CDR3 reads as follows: CSASIGTTDTQYF. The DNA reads TGCAGTGCTAGTATAGGAACCACAGATACGCAGTATTTT.